Below are 18 T cell receptor beta chains sequenced from a single sample in a study of shared clonotypes between healthy human individuals. Produced via immunoSEQ multiplex PCR; TCRdb's table is partial and in-frame only. This sample has hundreds of thousands of clones, with 74% found just once. The specimen was memory CD4+ T cells sorted from blood. This sample's subset: CD45RA-negative fraction. Receptors originate from a woman aged 30 to 39 in good health.

The J gene is TRBJ2-1, the V gene TRBV20-1; D is perhaps TRBD2 (6 bases). V dropped 3 bases and J dropped 10 bases, with 10 bases sitting between them. CDR1 is DFQATT and CDR2 is SNEGSKA in the germline V gene (reference sequence). The CDR3 runs 11 residues. The CDR3 spells CSARALAEQFF. In nucleotides, the CDR3 is TGCAGTGCTAGGGCCCTAGCGGAGCAGTTCTTC.

V and J are TRBV6-6 and TRBJ1-1; no clear D. Germline-derived CDR1 and CDR2 are MNHNY and SVGAGI (reference sequence). V shed 10 bases and J shed 4 bases, with 10 bases lying between them. This CDR3 contains 11 residues. In nucleotides, the CDR3 is TGTGCCACCTCCCGGGGCACTGAAGCTTTCTTT. Translated: CATSRGTEAFF.

V gene TRBV29-1 combines with J gene TRBJ1-2; a weak D match, TRBD1 (5 bases). The germline CDR1 and CDR2 sequences are SQVTM and ANQGSEA. This CDR3 contains 11 residues. Trimming stripped 5 bases from V and 4 bases from J, with 8 bases between. CDR3 sequence reads: CSVRDSYGYTF. The DNA of the CDR3 is TGCAGCGTTAGGGACTCCTATGGCTACACCTTC.

The V and J genes are TRBV5-1 and TRBJ2-1; 9 bases are shared with TRBD2. Germline V gene lookup returns CDR1 SGHRS and CDR2 YFSETQ. The CDR3 has 16 residues. The ends lost 3 bases at V and 2 bases at J; junction bases unmatched: 6. For the CDR3, the DNA is TGCGCCAGCAGCTCTCGCGGCGGGAGGGCCTACAATGAGCAGTTCTTC. It encodes CASSSRGGRAYNEQFF.

As to this clone: This CDR3 is also generated by other DNA sequences in the sample. The chain joins TRBV29-1 to TRBJ2-7; D perhaps matches TRBD1 (6 bases). V lost 6 bases and J lost 0, with 9 bases in between. Germline CDR1 and CDR2: SQVTM and ANQGSEA. This CDR3 spans 12 amino acids. The DNA of the CDR3 is TGCAGCGTGGCAGGGGACTCCTACGAGCAGTACTTC. Protein sequence: CSVAGDSYEQYF.

V is TRBV2 and J is TRBJ1-5, with 7 bases that match TRBD1. There are 14 residues in the CDR3. Per germline, CDR1 SNHLY and CDR2 FYNNEI. The junction had 7 bases not matched to a gene; V was cut back by 8 bases and J by 3 bases. DNA for the CDR3: TGTGCCAGCGTGCGGGACAGTTCCAATCAGCCCCAGCATTTT. Translation: CASVRDSSNQPQHF.

The gene calls are TRBV9 and TRBJ2-1; TRBD2 might be the D (5 bases). This CDR3 comprises 16 residues. V lost 2 bases, J lost 1 base, and 13 bases lay in between. Per the germline V gene, CDR1 is SGDLS and CDR2 is YYNGEE. CDR3 nucleotide sequence: TGTGCCAGCAGCGTCCTAGAGGGAGTGTCCTACAATGAGCAGTTCTTC. Its protein is CASSVLEGVSYNEQFF.

This chain uses TRBV6-1 with TRBJ1-4, with D perhaps matching TRBD1 (5 bases). The CDR3 sequence is 15 residues long. CDR1 and CDR2 from the germline V gene are MNHNS and SASEGT. The V gene lost 2 bases and the J gene lost 8 bases, with 15 bases spanning the gap. The CDR3 sequence is CASSETGTPSEKLFF. CDR3 DNA sequence: TGTGCCAGCAGTGAAACCGGGACTCCTAGCGAAAAACTGTTTTTT.

This clone occurred a few times. The CDR3 DNA reads as TGTGCCAGCAGCTTAACCGGGAGTCCTCTGTGGGAGACCCAGTACTTC. This translates into CASSLTGSPLWETQYF. The gene calls are TRBV11-2 and TRBJ2-5, with a weak D call TRBD2 (6 bases). The CDR3 is 16 amino acids. Germline CDR1 reads SGHAT; CDR2 reads FQNNGV. V dropped 2 bases and J dropped 5 bases, with 18 bases sitting between them.

This clone occurred a few times. The V gene is TRBV29-1, the J gene TRBJ2-7; 7 bases are a match to TRBD2. Germline trimming cut 6 bases from V and 4 bases from J; bases unmatched to any gene: 18. The CDR3 is 16 residues long. Per germline, CDR1 SQVTM and CDR2 ANQGSEA. Here the CDR3 DNA reads TGCAGCGTAGCCAGACTAGCCCACGGGGTCCTTTACGAGCAGTACTTC. This gives the protein CSVARLAHGVLYEQYF.

This chain connects TRBV30 to TRBJ2-7, with D hard to call. Per germline, CDR1 GTSNPN and CDR2 SVGIG (reference sequence). The V end lost 3 bases, the J end lost 5 bases, and 17 bases lay between the germline ends. The CDR3 length is 14 residues. CDR3 amino acids: CAWRAYVAVHEQYF. The CDR3 nucleotides read TGTGCCTGGAGAGCGTACGTCGCTGTACACGAGCAGTACTTC. Looking up the rest from reference TRBV30 and TRBJ2-7 gives the full variable domain: SQTIHQWPATLVQPVGSPLSLECTVEGTSNPNLYWYRQAAGRGLQLLFYSVGIGQISSEVPQNLSASRPQDRQFILSSKKLLLSDSGFYLCAWRAYVAVHEQYFGPGTRLTVT.

This clone was found once. The gene calls are TRBV5-4 and TRBJ2-7; TRBD2 agrees at 9 bases. V dropped 3 bases and J dropped 3; count of bases not matched to a gene: 13. In germline, CDR1 is SGHNT, CDR2 YYREEE (reference sequence). The CDR3 has 17 amino acids. The CDR3 is CASSSRGGAGGNYEQYF. CDR3 nucleotide sequence: TGTGCCAGCAGCTCCCGAGGGGGAGCGGGAGGCAACTACGAGCAGTACTTC. The full variable domain, rest sourced from reference TRBV5-4 and TRBJ2-7, is ETGVTQSPTHLIKTRGQQVTLRCSSQSGHNTVSWYQQALGQGPQFIFQYYREEENGRGNFPPRFSGLQFPNYSSELNVNALELDDSALYLCASSSRGGAGGNYEQYFGPGTRLTVT.

This clone was detected once. The chain employs TRBV19 and TRBJ1-5; 10 bases align to TRBD1. The CDR3 extends over 15 amino acids. CDR1 and CDR2 from the germline V gene are LNHDA and SQIVND (reference sequence). V lost 6 bases to trimming and J lost 1 base; unmatched junction nucleotides: 3. The CDR3 protein is CASRGQGLSNQPQHF. DNA for the CDR3: TGTGCCAGTAGGGGACAGGGGCTAAGCAATCAGCCCCAGCATTTT.

Points on this clone: One end of the junction is discordant with germline, which a read error may explain. The rearrangement joins TRBV13 to TRBJ2-7, with 9 bases lining up with TRBD1. The CDR3 has 12 residues. Per the germline V gene, CDR1 is PRHDT and CDR2 is FYEKMQ (reference sequence). The CDR3 bases are TGTGCCAGCAGCATACGGGGACAGGGAGAAACCTTC. Translated: CASSIRGQGETF.

The J gene is TRBJ1-2, the V gene TRBV28; TRBD1 is a possible D gene (5 bases). This CDR3 is built from 13 residues. The ends were cut back, 8 bases at V and 4 bases at J, with 14 bases in the middle. Germline CDR1 is MDHEN and CDR2 is SYDVKM. CDR3 sequence: CASLPGQAYGYTF. CDR3 sequence (DNA): TGTGCCAGCCTGCCAGGGCAGGCCTATGGCTACACCTTC.

The CDR3 nucleotides are TGCGCCAGCAGTGAGTCGACATCAACTAGCGGACCACCCTACGAGCAGTACTTC. This translates into CASSESTSTSGPPYEQYF. The rearrangement links TRBV10-1 to TRBJ2-7; TRBD2 matches at 8 bases. Germline trimming cut 0 bases from V and 2 bases from J; bases unmatched to any gene: 12. There are 18 residues in the CDR3. The V gene's germline CDR1 is WNHNN and CDR2 SYGVQD (reference sequence).

This sequence joins TRBV4-2 and TRBJ2-3; D unresolved. Between the trimmed V and J ends, which lost 0 bases and 3 bases, there was a span of 7 bases. The CDR3 totals 14 residues. Germline values: CDR1 LGHNA, CDR2 YNFKEQ. CDR3 in amino acids: CASSQDRLTDTQYF. The DNA for the CDR3 is TGTGCCAGCAGCCAAGATCGCCTTACAGATACGCAGTATTTT.

V is TRBV4-2 and J is TRBJ2-1; 16 bases fit TRBD2. The CDR3 covers 17 residues. Germline V lookup: CDR1 LGHNA, CDR2 YNFKEQ. J was trimmed by 7 bases and V by 4 bases; bases with no gene match: 7. This CDR3 reads CASSPGLAGGRRNEQFF. CDR3 nucleotides: TGTGCCAGCAGCCCGGGACTAGCGGGAGGGCGTCGGAATGAGCAGTTCTTC.